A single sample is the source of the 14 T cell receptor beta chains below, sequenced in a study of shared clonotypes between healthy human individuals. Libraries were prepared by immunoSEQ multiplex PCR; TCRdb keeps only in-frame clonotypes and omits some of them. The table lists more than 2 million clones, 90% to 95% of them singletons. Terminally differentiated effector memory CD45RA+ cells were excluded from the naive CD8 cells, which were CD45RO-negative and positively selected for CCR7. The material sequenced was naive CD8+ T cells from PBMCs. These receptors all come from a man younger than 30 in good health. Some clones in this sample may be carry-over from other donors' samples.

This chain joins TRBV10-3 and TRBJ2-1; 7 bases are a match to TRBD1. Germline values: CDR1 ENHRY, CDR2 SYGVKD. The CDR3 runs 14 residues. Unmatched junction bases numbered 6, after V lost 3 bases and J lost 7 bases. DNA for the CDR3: TGTGCCATCAGTGATGGGACAGTAGGAAATGAGCAGTTCTTC. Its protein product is CAISDGTVGNEQFF.

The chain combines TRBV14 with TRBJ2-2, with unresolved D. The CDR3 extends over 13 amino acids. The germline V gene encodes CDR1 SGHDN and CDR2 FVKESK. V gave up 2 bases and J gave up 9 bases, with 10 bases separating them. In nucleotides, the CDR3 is TGTGCCAGCAGCCAATTCAGCGTGAGGGAGCTGTTTTTT. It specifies CASSQFSVRELFF.

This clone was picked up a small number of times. The CDR3 sequence: CASSLVVVRNTEAFF. In DNA, the CDR3 is TGTGCCAGCAGCTTAGTGGTGGTGAGGAACACTGAAGCTTTCTTT. The chain couples TRBV7-9 to TRBJ1-1, with D uncertain. The CDR3 runs 15 residues. Germline V lookup: CDR1 SEHNR, CDR2 FQNEAQ (reference sequence). The germline V and J ends were trimmed by 1 base and 1 base, with 10 bases remaining between them. Variable domain in full (rest from reference TRBV7-9 and TRBJ1-1): DTGVSQNPRHKITKRGQNVTFRCDPISEHNRLYWYRQTLGQGPEFLTYFQNEAQLEKSRLLSDRFSAERPKGSFSTLEIQRTEQGDSAMYLCASSLVVVRNTEAFFGQGTRLTVV.

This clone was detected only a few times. DNA of the CDR3: TGTGCCAGCAGTCCCCCGGGGACTCTGAACACTGAAGCTTTCTTT. It specifies CASSPPGTLNTEAFF. V usage is TRBV27 and J usage is TRBJ1-1; tentative D call: TRBD1 (5 bases). The CDR3 covers 15 residues. CDR1 and CDR2 (germline): MNHEY, SMNVEV (reference sequence). Trimming cost V 5 bases and J 0 bases, with 13 bases left between them.

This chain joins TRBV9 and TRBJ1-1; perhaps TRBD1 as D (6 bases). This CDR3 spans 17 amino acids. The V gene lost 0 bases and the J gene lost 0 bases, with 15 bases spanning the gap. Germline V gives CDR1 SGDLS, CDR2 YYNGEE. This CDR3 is CASSVARGGELNTEAFF. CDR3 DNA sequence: TGTGCCAGCAGCGTAGCTCGGGGGGGCGAATTGAACACTGAAGCTTTCTTT.

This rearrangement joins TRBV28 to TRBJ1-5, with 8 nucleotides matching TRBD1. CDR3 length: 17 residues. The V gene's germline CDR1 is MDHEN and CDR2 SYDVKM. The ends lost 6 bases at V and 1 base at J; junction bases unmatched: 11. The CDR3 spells CASRSPRGRVSNQPQHF. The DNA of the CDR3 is TGTGCCAGCAGGAGCCCCAGGGGGCGAGTCAGCAATCAGCCCCAGCATTTT.

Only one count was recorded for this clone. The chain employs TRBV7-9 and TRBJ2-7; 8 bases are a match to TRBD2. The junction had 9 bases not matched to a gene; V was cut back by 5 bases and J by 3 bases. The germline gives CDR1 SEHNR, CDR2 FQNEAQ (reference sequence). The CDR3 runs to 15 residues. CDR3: CASSPTERGNYEQYF. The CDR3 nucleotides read TGTGCCAGCAGCCCGACGGAGCGGGGGAACTACGAGCAGTACTTC.

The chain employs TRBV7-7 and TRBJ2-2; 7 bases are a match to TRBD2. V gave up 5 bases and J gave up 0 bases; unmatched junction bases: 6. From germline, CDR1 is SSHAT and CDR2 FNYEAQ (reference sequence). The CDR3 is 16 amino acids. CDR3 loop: CASSPRGGANTGELFF. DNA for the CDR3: TGTGCCAGCAGCCCCCGGGGAGGGGCGAACACCGGGGAGCTGTTTTTT.

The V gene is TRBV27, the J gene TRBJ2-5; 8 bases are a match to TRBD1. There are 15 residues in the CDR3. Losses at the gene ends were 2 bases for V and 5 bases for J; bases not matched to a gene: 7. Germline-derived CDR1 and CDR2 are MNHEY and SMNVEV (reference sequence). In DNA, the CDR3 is TGTGCCAGCAGTTTACAGGACAGGGCATTGGAGACCCAGTACTTC. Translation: CASSLQDRALETQYF.

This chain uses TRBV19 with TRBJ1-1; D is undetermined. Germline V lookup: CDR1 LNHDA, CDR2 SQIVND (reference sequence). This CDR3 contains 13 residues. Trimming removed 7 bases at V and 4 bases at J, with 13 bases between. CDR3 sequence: CASKRLEGTEAFF. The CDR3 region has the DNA TGTGCCAGTAAGCGTCTAGAGGGCACTGAAGCTTTCTTT. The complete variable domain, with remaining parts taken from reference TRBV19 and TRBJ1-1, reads DGGITQSPKYLFRKEGQNVTLSCEQNLNHDAMYWYRQDPGQGLRLIYYSQIVNDFQKGDIAEGYSVSREKKESFPLTVTSAQKNPTAFYLCASKRLEGTEAFFGQGTRLTVV.

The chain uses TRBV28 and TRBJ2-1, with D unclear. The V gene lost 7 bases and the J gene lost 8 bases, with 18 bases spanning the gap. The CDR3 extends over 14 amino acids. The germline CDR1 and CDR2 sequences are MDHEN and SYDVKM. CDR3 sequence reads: CASNLQRPDDEQFF. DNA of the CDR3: TGTGCCAGCAACCTTCAGAGACCCGACGATGAGCAGTTCTTC.

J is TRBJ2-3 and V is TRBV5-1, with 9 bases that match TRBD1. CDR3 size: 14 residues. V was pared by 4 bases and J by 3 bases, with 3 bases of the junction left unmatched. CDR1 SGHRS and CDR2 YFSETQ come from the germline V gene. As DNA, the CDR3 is TGCGCCAGCAGCCACGGGACAGGGACAGATACGCAGTATTTT. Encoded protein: CASSHGTGTDTQYF.

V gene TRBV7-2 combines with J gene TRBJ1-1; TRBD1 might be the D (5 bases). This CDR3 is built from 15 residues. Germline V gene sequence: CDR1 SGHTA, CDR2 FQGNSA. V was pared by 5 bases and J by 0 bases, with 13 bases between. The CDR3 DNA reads TGTGCCAGCAGCCCGGGGGGAGTCCTGAACACTGAAGCTTTCTTT. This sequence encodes CASSPGGVLNTEAFF.

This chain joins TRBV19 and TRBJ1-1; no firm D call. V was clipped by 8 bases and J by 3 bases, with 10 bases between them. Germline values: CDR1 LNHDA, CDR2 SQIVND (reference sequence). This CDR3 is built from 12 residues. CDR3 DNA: TGTGCCAGTCGGAACTGGGACACTGAAGCTTTCTTT. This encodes CASRNWDTEAFF.